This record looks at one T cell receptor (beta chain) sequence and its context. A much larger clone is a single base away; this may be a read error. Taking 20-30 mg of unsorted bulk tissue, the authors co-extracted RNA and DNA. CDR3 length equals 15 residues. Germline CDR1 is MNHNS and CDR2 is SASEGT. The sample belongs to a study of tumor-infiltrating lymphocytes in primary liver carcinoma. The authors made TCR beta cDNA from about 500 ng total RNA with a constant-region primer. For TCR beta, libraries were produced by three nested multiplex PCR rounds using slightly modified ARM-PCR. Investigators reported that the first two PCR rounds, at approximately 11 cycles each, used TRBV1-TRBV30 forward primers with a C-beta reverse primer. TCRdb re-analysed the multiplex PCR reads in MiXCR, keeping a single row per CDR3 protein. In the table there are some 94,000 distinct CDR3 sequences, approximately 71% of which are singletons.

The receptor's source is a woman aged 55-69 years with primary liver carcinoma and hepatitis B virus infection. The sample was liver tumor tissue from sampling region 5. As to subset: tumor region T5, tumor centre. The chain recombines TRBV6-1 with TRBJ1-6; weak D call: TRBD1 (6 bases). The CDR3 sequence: CASSEARGADSLLHF. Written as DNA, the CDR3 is TGTGCCAGCAGTGAAGCCCGGGGGGCCGATTCACTCCTCCACTTT.